One and the same sample provided the 22 T cell receptor beta chains below, sequenced in a study of control samples from healthy donors and cancer patients. Clones were sequenced by immunoSEQ multiplex PCR, and TCRdb holds only the in-frame ones, with some missing. The sample lists roughly 100,000 clones, approximately 90% seen once, with under 10% in the top ten. The sample was blood. These receptors originate from a man aged 25-45 years in good health.

The V and J genes are TRBV19 and TRBJ2-3; 11 nucleotides line up with TRBD2. Losses at the gene ends were 4 bases for V and 4 bases for J; bases not matched to a gene: 7. Germline V gives CDR1 LNHDA, CDR2 SQIVND (reference sequence). The CDR3 is 16 amino acids. CDR3 residues: CASSTTSGGGADTQYF. The CDR3, as DNA: TGTGCCAGTAGTACCACTAGCGGGGGAGGCGCAGATACGCAGTATTTT.

This rearrangement joins TRBV7-8 to TRBJ1-2, with 8 bases lining up with TRBD1. Germline V gives CDR1 SGHVS, CDR2 FQNEAQ. V was pared by 5 bases and J by 8 bases, with 16 bases of the junction left unmatched. The CDR3 contains 16 residues. The CDR3 loop reads CASSPTRDRSLRGYTF. The DNA for the CDR3 is TGTGCCAGCAGCCCGACCCGGGACAGGTCTTTGAGGGGCTACACCTTC. The entire variable domain, with the rest obtained from reference TRBV7-8 and TRBJ1-2, is as follows: GAGVSQSPRYKVAKRGQDVALRCDPISGHVSLFWYQQALGQGPEFLTYFQNEAQLDKSGLPSDRFFAERPEGSVSTLKIQRTQQEDSAVYLCASSPTRDRSLRGYTFGSGTRLTVV.

This clone was counted a few times. The chain links TRBV28 to TRBJ1-5; no reliable D call. CDR1 and CDR2 (germline): MDHEN, SYDVKM. CDR3 size: 14 residues. Trimming pared 3 bases from V and 5 bases from J, leaving 11 bases between. The CDR3 loop is CASSFETIYQPQHF. The CDR3 coding sequence is TGTGCCAGCAGTTTCGAAACCATCTATCAGCCCCAGCATTTT.

This chain connects TRBV7-2 to TRBJ2-7; 8 positions agree with TRBD1. This CDR3 contains 13 residues. The V gene end was trimmed by 6 bases and the J gene end by 5 bases; junction bases not matched to a gene: 6. Germline V CDR1 and CDR2: SGHTA, FQGNSA. The chain's CDR3 is CASRDRDRNEQYF. The CDR3, as DNA: TGTGCCAGCAGGGACAGGGATAGGAACGAGCAGTACTTC.

This clone was seen a single time. The chain recombines TRBV12-3 or TRBV12-4 with TRBJ1-5; TRBD1 matches at 10 bases. The CDR3 is 13 residues long. V shed 10 bases, J shed 4 bases, and the junction held 4 bases outside the gene matches. The CDR3 sequence: CAIGDRGNQPQHF. DNA of the CDR3: TGTGCCATAGGGGACAGGGGTAATCAGCCCCAGCATTTT.

This chain links TRBV7-2 with TRBJ2-5, with 10 nucleotides matching TRBD2. With V trimmed by 3 bases and J by 2 bases, 3 bases remained unmatched. This CDR3 comprises 15 residues. The germline gives CDR1 SGHTA, CDR2 FQGNSA. CDR3: CASSFVAGGQETQYF. The CDR3 nucleotides are TGTGCCAGCAGCTTCGTAGCGGGAGGTCAAGAGACCCAGTACTTC.

This clone was seen only once. V is TRBV19 and J is TRBJ2-7; TRBD1 matches 8 bases. Germline V gene data show CDR1 as LNHDA and CDR2 as SQIVND (reference sequence). This CDR3 comprises 14 residues. The trim removed 10 bases at V and 3 bases at J, leaving 11 bases unmatched. The CDR3 loop is CATSGVDRGYEQYF. The CDR3 bases are TGTGCCACGTCGGGCGTCGACAGGGGCTACGAGCAGTACTTC.

This chain joins TRBV5-1 and TRBJ2-2; 9 bases agree with TRBD2. V trimming: 6 bases; J trimming: 6 bases; junction bases outside the gene matches: 9. This CDR3 is built from 15 residues. Germline V gene data show CDR1 as SGHRS and CDR2 as YFSETQ. In nucleotides, the CDR3 is TGCGCCAGCAACGAGTTAGCGGGAGTTCCCGGGGAGCTGTTTTTT. It specifies CASNELAGVPGELFF.

This chain uses TRBV27 with TRBJ2-2; TRBD1 matches 9 bases. V lost 2 bases, J lost 7 bases, and 11 bases stayed unmatched. The CDR3 consists of 17 residues. Germline V CDR1 and CDR2: MNHEY, SMNVEV (reference sequence). The CDR3 DNA is TGTGCCAGCAGTTTAAGCCCGAGGACAGGGGATGACGGGGAGCTGTTTTTT. Its protein is CASSLSPRTGDDGELFF.

The chain combines TRBV7-2 with TRBJ1-4; a possible D gene is TRBD1 (5 bases). The CDR3 spans 13 residues. V lost 1 base and J 8 bases, leaving 8 bases between the germline ends. Germline loops: CDR1 SGHTA, CDR2 FQGNSA. The CDR3 reads CASSLGGPEKLFF. CDR3 sequence (DNA): TGTGCCAGCAGCTTAGGGGGCCCCGAAAAACTGTTTTTT.

This clone was found a few times. This chain links TRBV4-1 with TRBJ2-2, with 11 bases aligning to TRBD2. The CDR3 spans 14 residues. The J segment lost 4 bases and the V segment lost 6 bases, leaving 1 base of the junction unmatched. Germline V gene lookup returns CDR1 MGHRA and CDR2 YSYEKL. CDR3 sequence (DNA): TGCGCCAGCAGAGGGACTAGCGGCACCGGGGAGCTGTTTTTT. It codes for CASRGTSGTGELFF.

The J gene is TRBJ1-1, the V gene TRBV9, with TRBD1 as a possible D gene (5 bases). The V end lost 3 bases, the J end lost 0 bases, and 12 bases lay between the germline ends. Germline V gives CDR1 SGDLS, CDR2 YYNGEE. CDR3 length: 15 amino acids. In DNA, the CDR3 is TGTGCCAGCAGCGCGCAGGGAGCGATGAACACTGAAGCTTTCTTT. This gives the protein CASSAQGAMNTEAFF.

The chain has TRBV28 and TRBJ2-4; tentatively, D is TRBD2 (6 bases). CDR1 and CDR2 from the germline V gene are MDHEN and SYDVKM. V was pared by 10 bases and J by 0 bases, with 10 bases between. This CDR3 region has 13 residues. The CDR3 DNA reads TGTGCCATAGGCGGGGCAGCCAAAAACATTCAGTACTTC. Its protein is CAIGGAAKNIQYF.

The rearrangement uses TRBV10-2 and TRBJ2-2; D perhaps matches TRBD2 (5 bases). This CDR3 comprises 14 residues. Germline V gene sequence: CDR1 WSHSY, CDR2 SAAADI. V lost 3 bases, J lost 7 bases, and 12 bases lay in between. The CDR3, as DNA: TGCGCCAGCAGTGATCGGCGGAGCGGCGGGGAGCTGTTTTTT. Residues: CASSDRRSGGELFF.

The rearrangement uses TRBV30 and TRBJ1-4, with D possibly matching TRBD1 (5 bases). V lost 2 bases and J lost 10, with 17 bases in between. Germline CDR1 is GTSNPN and CDR2 is SVGIG (reference sequence). The CDR3 loop spans 14 amino acids. CDR3 sequence: CAWSSGLQRGKLFF. CDR3 DNA: TGTGCCTGGAGTTCGGGCCTACAGAGGGGAAAACTGTTTTTT. Together with reference TRBV30 and TRBJ1-4, the CDR3 gives the full variable domain: SQTIHQWPATLVQPVGSPLSLECTVEGTSNPNLYWYRQAAGRGLQLLFYSVGIGQISSEVPQNLSASRPQDRQFILSSKKLLLSDSGFYLCAWSSGLQRGKLFFGSGTQLSVL.

This clone was counted only a few times. The rearrangement uses TRBV12-5 and TRBJ2-1, with D tentatively TRBD1 (5 bases). Trimming removed 0 bases at V and 12 bases at J, with 45 bases between. The germline V gene has CDR1 LGHNT and CDR2 FRNRAP. The CDR3 is made up of 24 amino acids. The CDR3 DNA is TGTGCTAGTGGTTTGGTGATTCGTTGGCAAGACAGTCCGGCCCGCCCGGCATCAATGATCCGGCAGTTCTTC. Its translation: CASGLVIRWQDSPARPASMIRQFF.

The V and J genes are TRBV5-4 and TRBJ2-1; D gene ambiguous. The CDR3 is made up of 11 amino acids. Deletions cut 0 bases from V and 5 bases from J, with 0 bases between. Germline values: CDR1 SGHNT, CDR2 YYREEE (reference sequence). CDR3 region: CASSLDNEQFF. The DNA for the CDR3 is TGTGCCAGCAGCTTGGACAATGAGCAGTTCTTC.

The chain combines TRBV24-1 with TRBJ2-1, with TRBD2 matching 10 bases. The CDR3 runs 15 residues. The V gene end was trimmed by 12 bases and the J gene end by 7 bases; junction bases not matched to a gene: 14. The V gene's germline CDR1 is KGHDR and CDR2 SFDVKD. The CDR3 spells CAVGTSEMRRNEQFF. The CDR3 DNA reads TGTGCCGTTGGGACTAGCGAGATGAGAAGGAATGAGCAGTTCTTC.

V and J are TRBV28 and TRBJ2-1, with TRBD2 identical over 7 bases. Germline lookup yields CDR1 MDHEN and CDR2 SYDVKM. The CDR3 covers 17 residues. J gave up 10 bases and V 6 bases, and 21 bases lay outside the gene matches. CDR3 residues: CASRTDLWERDYGEQFF. In DNA, the CDR3 is TGTGCCAGCAGAACCGACCTTTGGGAGCGGGACTACGGAGAGCAGTTCTTC.

The chain joins TRBV28 to TRBJ2-1; D is possibly TRBD1 (5 bases). Trimming cost V 5 bases and J 3 bases, with 14 bases left between them. CDR1 and CDR2 from the germline V gene are MDHEN and SYDVKM. The CDR3 runs to 15 residues. The DNA for the CDR3 is TGTGCCAGCAGTCCCTCCCCTACAGGCTACAATGAGCAGTTCTTC. This encodes CASSPSPTGYNEQFF.

The J gene is TRBJ2-3, the V gene TRBV12-5; D gene unclear. The V end was cut by 0 bases, the J end by 0 bases, with 7 bases between. The CDR3 covers 15 residues. Per germline, CDR1 LGHNT and CDR2 FRNRAP. The CDR3 loop is CASGLVLRSTDTQYF. DNA for the CDR3: TGTGCTAGTGGTTTGGTACTGAGAAGCACAGATACGCAGTATTTT.

The rearrangement uses TRBV18 and TRBJ2-3; the match to TRBD2 covers 9 bases. The germline CDR1 and CDR2 sequences are KGHSH and LQKENI. The CDR3 has 18 residues. V shed 2 bases and J 2 bases; nucleotides not matched to a gene: 11. The CDR3 region is CASSPYTSGPLFTDTQYF. In nucleotides, the CDR3 is TGTGCCAGCTCACCATACACTAGCGGGCCTCTTTTCACAGATACGCAGTATTTT.